Presented here are 15 T cell receptor beta chains from one specimen sequenced in a study of blood T cell repertoires in COVID-19. Sequencing was performed with immunoSEQ multiplex PCR; in TCRdb, only in-frame clones are kept and a portion is missing. The data hold some 200,000 clones, with roughly 89% observed a single time. Sequences were obtained from peripheral blood. Source of these receptors: a man between 18 and 35 years old with active or convalescent COVID-19.

The chain employs TRBV6-5 and TRBJ1-2; tentatively, D is TRBD1 (5 bases). Per the germline V gene, CDR1 is MNHEY and CDR2 is SVGAGI. Trimming shortened V by 0 bases and J by 3 bases, and 11 bases separated the two germline ends. The CDR3 loop spans 15 amino acids. This CDR3 is CASSYSSLRDYGYTF. The CDR3 nucleotides read TGTGCCAGCAGTTACTCGTCCCTCAGGGACTATGGCTACACCTTC.

This clone was seen just once. DNA for the CDR3: TGTGCCAGCAGCTTGTACAGGTGGAACACTGAAGCTTTCTTT. It yields the protein CASSLYRWNTEAFF. J is TRBJ1-1 and V is TRBV5-5, with a possible D match to TRBD1 (5 bases). Trimming left V 1 base short and J 1 base short, with 8 bases between. This CDR3 contains 14 residues. The germline gives CDR1 SGHKS, CDR2 YYEKEE (reference sequence). Based on the CDR3 plus reference TRBV5-5 and TRBJ1-1, the full variable domain is DAGVTQSPTHLIKTRGQQVTLRCSPISGHKSVSWYQQVLGQGPQFIFQYYEKEERGRGNFPDRFSARQFPNYSSELNVNALLLGDSALYLCASSLYRWNTEAFFGQGTRLTVV.

The chain links TRBV2 to TRBJ2-3; 7 bases are a match to TRBD1. The germline CDR1 and CDR2 sequences are SNHLY and FYNNEI. The CDR3 consists of 14 residues. After removal of 9 bases from V and 0 bases from J, the junction contained 6 bases not matched to a gene. The CDR3 nucleotides are TGTGCCAGTGGGACAGACGCTAGCACAGATACGCAGTATTTT. Encoded protein: CASGTDASTDTQYF.

This chain links TRBV4-3 with TRBJ2-7; 10 bases fit TRBD2. This CDR3 has 16 residues. Germline V gene data show CDR1 as LGHNA and CDR2 as YSLEER. Trimming at V came to 0 bases and at J to 2 bases, leaving 4 bases not matched to a gene. CDR3 amino acids: CASSQERTSGPYEQYF. The CDR3, as DNA: TGCGCCAGCAGCCAAGAGCGGACTAGCGGACCCTACGAGCAGTACTTC.

V and J are TRBV4-3 and TRBJ2-5; no firm D call. Germline V gene lookup returns CDR1 LGHNA and CDR2 YSLEER. CDR3 length: 15 amino acids. V was clipped by 4 bases and J by 1 base, with 13 bases between them. The CDR3 here is CASSRGSVPQETQYF. In DNA, the CDR3 is TGCGCCAGCAGCCGAGGATCAGTCCCCCAAGAGACCCAGTACTTC.

The chain employs TRBV6-5 and TRBJ1-2, with 12 bases that match TRBD1. CDR3 length: 15 amino acids. The V gene end was trimmed by 2 bases and the J gene end by 3 bases; junction bases not matched to a gene: 1. CDR1 is MNHEY and CDR2 is SVGAGI in the germline V gene. CDR3 in amino acids: CASSYRDRGHYGYTF. The CDR3 bases are TGTGCCAGCAGTTACAGGGACAGGGGGCACTATGGCTACACCTTC.

This clone turned up a few times. This sequence joins TRBV29-1 and TRBJ1-4, with 7 bases fitting TRBD1. The germline gives CDR1 SQVTM, CDR2 ANQGSEA. V lost 6 bases, J lost 6 bases, and 7 bases stayed unmatched. The CDR3 is 13 amino acids. CDR3 nucleotides: TGCAGCGTCGAGGGGGCAGGGGATGAAAAACTGTTTTTT. It encodes CSVEGAGDEKLFF.

CDR3 region: CASRKGNEQFF. CDR3 DNA sequence: TGTGCCAGCAGAAAGGGGAATGAGCAGTTCTTC. The chain combines TRBV6-5 with TRBJ2-1; D possibly corresponds to TRBD1 (5 bases). The CDR3 extends over 11 amino acids. The germline gives CDR1 MNHEY, CDR2 SVGAGI. V lost 6 bases and J lost 7, with 7 bases in between.

CDR3 in DNA: TGTGCTAGTGGTTCCCCCTACGGGGAGCTGTTTTTT. Protein sequence: CASGSPYGELFF. The chain employs TRBV12-5 and TRBJ2-2; no clear D gene. CDR1 is LGHNT and CDR2 is FRNRAP in the germline V gene. The CDR3 contains 12 residues. Trimming shortened V by 4 bases and J by 7 bases, and 7 bases separated the two germline ends.

The chain combines TRBV9 with TRBJ2-1, with TRBD2 matching over 7 bases. CDR1 is SGDLS and CDR2 is YYNGEE in the germline V gene. The CDR3 totals 15 residues. J was trimmed by 8 bases and V by 3 bases; bases with no gene match: 11. This chain's CDR3 is CASSALQRDFYEQFF. The CDR3 bases are TGTGCCAGCAGCGCCCTTCAGCGGGACTTTTATGAGCAGTTCTTC. The full variable domain, its missing parts supplied by reference TRBV9 and TRBJ2-1, is DSGVTQTPKHLITATGQRVTLRCSPRSGDLSVYWYQQSLDQGLQFLIQYYNGEERAKGNILERFSAQQFPDLHSELNLSSLELGDSALYFCASSALQRDFYEQFFGPGTRLTVL.

Here the CDR3 DNA reads TGTGCCTGGAGTATATTCACAGGGAAGGCAAACACCATATATTTT. Amino acid sequence: CAWSIFTGKANTIYF. This sequence joins TRBV30 and TRBJ1-3; weak D call: TRBD1 (6 bases). The CDR3 extends over 15 amino acids. Between the trimmed V and J ends, which lost 2 bases and 6 bases, there was a span of 17 bases. CDR1 is GTSNPN and CDR2 is SVGIG in the germline V gene (reference sequence).

The chain links TRBV6-1 to TRBJ2-3; 10 bases align to TRBD2. The CDR3 runs 16 residues. V lost 2 bases and J lost 1; bases outside the gene matches: 3. Germline V gene lookup returns CDR1 MNHNS and CDR2 SASEGT. The DNA for the CDR3 is TGTGCCAGCAGTGAAACCCTAGCGGGAGGCACAGATACGCAGTATTTT. Its translation: CASSETLAGGTDTQYF.

The chain carries TRBV13 and TRBJ2-2, with D unresolved. CDR1 is PRHDT, CDR2 FYEKMQ, per germline (reference sequence). The CDR3 spans 16 residues. Between the trimmed V and J ends, which lost 4 bases and 3 bases, there was a span of 15 bases. The CDR3 DNA reads TGTGCCAGCAGCTCCAACTTACGCCGGTACACCGGGGAGCTGTTTTTT. This sequence encodes CASSSNLRRYTGELFF.

V usage is TRBV2 and J usage is TRBJ1-5; 7 nucleotides match TRBD1. Germline V lookup: CDR1 SNHLY, CDR2 FYNNEI. This CDR3 has 12 amino acids. The V and J ends lost 9 bases and 8 bases, in that order; junction bases with no gene match: 7. The DNA for the CDR3 is TGTGCCAGTTGGACAGGTACGGAGCCCCAGCATTTT. Amino acid sequence: CASWTGTEPQHF. Full variable domain (rest looked up from reference TRBV2 and TRBJ1-5): EPEVTQTPSHQVTQMGQEVILRCVPISNHLYFYWYRQILGQKVEFLVSFYNNEISEKSEIFDDQFSVERPDGSNFTLKIRSTKLEDSAMYFCASWTGTEPQHFGDGTRLSIL.

The CDR3 spells CSASRGMLNTGELFF. The CDR3 bases are TGCAGTGCTAGTAGAGGGATGCTGAACACCGGGGAGCTGTTTTTT. The J gene is TRBJ2-2, the V gene TRBV20-1; tentative D call: TRBD2 (5 bases). Between the trimmed V and J ends, which lost 3 bases and 1 base, there was a span of 12 bases. Germline loops: CDR1 DFQATT, CDR2 SNEGSKA (reference sequence). This CDR3 is 15 amino acids long.